This T cell receptor (beta chain) was observed in a study of patients and donors after allogeneic stem cell transplantation. TCRdb redid the calling of the RT-PCR reads with MiXCR, one entry per CDR3 protein. In the table there are roughly 230,000 distinct CDR3 sequences, 12% to 15% of which are singletons. Per the germline V gene, CDR1 is SGHDT and CDR2 is YYEEEE. The CDR3 length is 15 residues. V was pared by 0 bases and J by 4 bases, with 7 bases of the junction left unmatched. The sequence was obtained from a human donor who was either an allogeneic HSCT recipient or a stem cell or donor lymphocyte infusion donor (not recorded which). It is not recorded whose cells these are; they may come from a transplant donor. Sequenced: blood, either unsorted or a sorted T cell fraction (not recorded which). The chain links TRBV5-6 to TRBJ2-7, with 7 bases that match TRBD2. CDR3 region: CASSLGLAEGYEQYF. The DNA of the CDR3 is TGTGCCAGCAGCTTGGGGCTAGCGGAGGGGTACGAGCAGTACTTC.